The entry below describes one T cell receptor beta chain. The antigen remains unidentified. This record belongs to a study of shared clonotypes between healthy human individuals. Study findings and constraints: Among the subsets, naive ones generally showed larger estimated richness than memory ones.

Every subset's genomic DNA went evenly onto several immunoSEQ plates. As processed by the authors: ImmunoSEQ sequences covered only the junction and lacked quality scores; filtering therefore differed. Repertoires were generated with immunoSEQ multiplex PCR, while TCRdb's copy carries only in-frame clones and drops some. That table furnishes V, J and clone size, whereas the DNA furnished D and trimming. The profile covers about 680,000 clones, with roughly 94% appearing a single time and roughly 24% taken by the ten largest. V was pared by 5 bases and J by 0 bases, with 11 bases between. This CDR3 has 14 residues. Germline V CDR1 and CDR2: MNHEY, SMNVEV (reference sequence). Naive CD8 isolation took CD45RO-negative cells positively selected for CCR7 and excluded terminally differentiated effector memory CD45RA+ cells.

The TCR sequence derives from a man aged 25-45 years in good health. Material for sequencing was naive CD8+ T cells sorted from blood. V usage is TRBV27 and J usage is TRBJ2-7; maybe TRBD1 (5 bases). CDR3 in DNA: TGTGCCAGCAGTCCCAGACAGAGCTCCTACGAGCAGTACTTC. Protein product: CASSPRQSSYEQYF.